Below are 10 T cell receptor beta chains sequenced from a single sample in a study of T cells in Graves' hyperthyroidism and ophthalmopathy. Amplification targeted TCR beta CDR3 regions from RNA transcripts. With the HTBI primer set, the TCR CDR3 went through a first round of RT-PCR. Via MiXCR, TCRdb re-called the multiplex PCR reads, giving one row per CDR3 protein. The table includes fewer than 650,000 distinct CDR3 sequences, approximately 15% detected once. Sequencing was carried out using blood. Receptors originate from a woman aged 40 to 50 with Graves' ophthalmopathy.

In regard to this clonotype: One end of the junction varies from germline; a read error may be responsible. The chain links TRBV28 to TRBJ2-1; the D is unclear. This CDR3 spans 14 amino acids. CDR1 MDHEN and CDR2 SYDVKM come from the germline V gene. The CDR3 DNA is TGTGCCAGCAGTTCTCACATGGGATACAATGAGCAGCTCTTC. This gives the protein CASSSHMGYNEQLF.

This clonotype was counted a few times. V gene TRBV15 combines with J gene TRBJ1-5; D gene unclear. The CDR3 loop spans 14 amino acids. The V end was cut by 1 base, the J end by 3 bases, with 7 bases between. Germline values: CDR1 LNHNV, CDR2 YYDKDF (reference sequence). CDR3 protein: CATSRVRLNQPQHF. The CDR3 region has the DNA TGTGCCACCAGCAGAGTTAGGCTCAATCAGCCCCAGCATTTT.

This clonotype was recorded at least ten times. This chain uses TRBV6-5 with TRBJ1-5, with D perhaps matching TRBD1 (5 bases). Looked up from germline, CDR1 is MNHEY and CDR2 is SVGAGI. The CDR3 has 14 residues. V was cut by 5 bases and J by 0 bases, with 8 bases left in between. CDR3 sequence reads: CASSRGYSNQPQHF. The CDR3 DNA reads as TGTGCCAGCAGTCGGGGGTATAGCAATCAGCCCCAGCATTTT.

This clonotype was found many times. The rearrangement joins TRBV6-1 to TRBJ1-5; no reliable D call. There are 14 residues in the CDR3. V was cut by 6 bases and J by 4 bases, with 13 bases left in between. In germline, CDR1 is MNHNS, CDR2 SASEGT. CDR3 region: CASRLDSRNQPQHF. For the CDR3, the DNA is TGTGCCAGCAGACTGGACTCCCGTAATCAGCCCCAGCATTTT.

There are many counts of this clonotype. This chain connects TRBV10-3 to TRBJ2-2; a weak D match, TRBD1 (7 bases). Germline CDR1 ENHRY, CDR2 SYGVKD. The CDR3 covers 14 residues. V was cut by 6 bases and J by 5 bases, with 13 bases left in between. This chain's CDR3 is CAISLRGDTGELFF. CDR3 in DNA: TGTGCCATCAGCCTCAGGGGGGATACCGGGGAGCTGTTTTTT.

J is TRBJ2-7 and V is TRBV4-3; weak D call: TRBD2 (6 bases). Between the trimmed V and J ends, which lost 0 bases and 0 bases, there was a span of 9 bases. The CDR3 is 15 amino acids. Per the germline V gene, CDR1 is LGHNA and CDR2 is YSLEER. The CDR3 loop is CASSQEAGASYEQYF. CDR3 bases: TGCGCCAGCAGCCAAGAAGCGGGTGCCTCCTACGAGCAGTACTTC.

This sequence joins TRBV5-1 and TRBJ1-3; possibly TRBD1 for D (6 bases). This CDR3 has 16 residues. CDR1 is SGHRS and CDR2 is YFSETQ in the germline V gene. V lost 4 bases to trimming and J lost 3 bases, with 17 bases between them. CDR3 nucleotide sequence: TGCGCCAGCAGCCCGGGGACATCTACCTTTGGAAACACCATATATTTT. It is translated as CASSPGTSTFGNTIYF.

This clonotype occurred a few times. The V call is TRBV7-2, the J call TRBJ1-1, with 11 bases lining up with TRBD1. J lost 10 bases, V lost 4 bases, and 8 bases had no gene match. The CDR3 is 14 residues long. CDR1 and CDR2 from the germline V gene are SGHTA and FQGNSA. CDR3 in DNA: TGTGCCAGCAGCTCTCAACCCGGGACAGGGGGAGCTTTCTTT. Encoded protein: CASSSQPGTGGAFF. The variable domain in full, with the rest retrieved from reference TRBV7-2 and TRBJ1-1, is GAGVSQSPSNKVTEKGKDVELRCDPISGHTALYWYRQSLGQGLEFLIYFQGNSAPDKSGLPSDRFSAERTGGSVSTLTIQRTQQEDSAVYLCASSSQPGTGGAFFGQGTRLTVV.

This clonotype was detected ten times or more. Given the absence of the conserved phenylalanine or tryptophan at the CDR3 end, a read error is likely. V and J are TRBV12-3 or TRBV12-4 and TRBJ1-2; 7 bases are a match to TRBD1. The V and J ends lost 10 bases and 6 bases, in that order; junction bases with no gene match: 8. The CDR3 extends over 12 amino acids. As DNA, the CDR3 is TGTGCCACCCAGGGGGGGTGGGATGGCTACACCCTC. It yields the protein CATQGGWDGYTL.

This clonotype was counted ten times or more. The V and J genes are TRBV11-2 and TRBJ2-7; D possibly corresponds to TRBD1 (6 bases). The CDR3 covers 14 residues. The germline V gene encodes CDR1 SGHAT and CDR2 FQNNGV. Trimming took off 3 bases at V and 2 bases at J, with 11 bases between the two ends. The CDR3 sequence is CASSFWTDAYEQYF. Written as DNA, the CDR3 is TGTGCCAGCAGCTTTTGGACAGATGCCTACGAGCAGTACTTC. Full variable domain (rest looked up from reference TRBV11-2 and TRBJ2-7): EAGVAQSPRYKIIEKRQSVAFWCNPISGHATLYWYQQILGQGPKLLIQFQNNGVVDDSQLPKDRFSAERLKGVDSTLKIQPAKLEDSAVYLCASSFWTDAYEQYFGPGTRLTVT.